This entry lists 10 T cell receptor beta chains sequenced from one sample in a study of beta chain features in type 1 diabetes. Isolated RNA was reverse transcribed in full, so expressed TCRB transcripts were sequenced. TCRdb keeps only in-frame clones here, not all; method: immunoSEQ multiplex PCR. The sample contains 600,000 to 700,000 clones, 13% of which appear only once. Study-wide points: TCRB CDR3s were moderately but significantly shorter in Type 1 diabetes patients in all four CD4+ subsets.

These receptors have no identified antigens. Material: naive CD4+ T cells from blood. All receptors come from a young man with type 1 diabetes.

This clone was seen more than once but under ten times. The CDR3 protein is CASSPGQVNGYTF. The CDR3 nucleotides are TGTGCCAGCAGCCCTGGACAGGTTAATGGCTACACCTTC. The chain employs TRBV7-9 and TRBJ1-2; 7 nucleotides line up with TRBD1. CDR1 is SEHNR, CDR2 FQNEAQ, per germline (reference sequence). The CDR3 totals 13 residues. J was trimmed by 6 bases and V by 5 bases; bases with no gene match: 6.

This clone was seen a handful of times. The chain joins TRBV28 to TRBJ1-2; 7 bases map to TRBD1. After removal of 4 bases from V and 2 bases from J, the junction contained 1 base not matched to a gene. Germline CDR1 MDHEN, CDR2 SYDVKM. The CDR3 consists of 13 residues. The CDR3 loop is CASSSTGNYGYTF. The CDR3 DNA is TGTGCCAGCAGTTCGACAGGGAACTATGGCTACACCTTC.

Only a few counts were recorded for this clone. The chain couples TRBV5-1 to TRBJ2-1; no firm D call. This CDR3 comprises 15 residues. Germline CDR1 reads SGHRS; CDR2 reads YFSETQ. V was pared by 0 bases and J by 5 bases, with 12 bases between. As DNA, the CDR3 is TGCGCCAGCAGCTTGGGGGCACTCCCCGACAATGAGCAGTTCTTC. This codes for CASSLGALPDNEQFF.

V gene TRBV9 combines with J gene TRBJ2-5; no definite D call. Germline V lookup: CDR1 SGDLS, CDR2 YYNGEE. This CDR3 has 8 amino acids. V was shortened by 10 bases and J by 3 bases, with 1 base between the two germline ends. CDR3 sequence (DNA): TGTGCCGAAGAGACCCAGTACTTC. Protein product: CAEETQYF.

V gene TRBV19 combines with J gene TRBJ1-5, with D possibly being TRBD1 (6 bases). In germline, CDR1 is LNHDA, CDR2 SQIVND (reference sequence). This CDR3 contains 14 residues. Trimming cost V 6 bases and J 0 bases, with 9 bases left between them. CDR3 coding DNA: TGTGCCAGTAGGAGACAGGATAGCAATCAGCCCCAGCATTTT. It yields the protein CASRRQDSNQPQHF.

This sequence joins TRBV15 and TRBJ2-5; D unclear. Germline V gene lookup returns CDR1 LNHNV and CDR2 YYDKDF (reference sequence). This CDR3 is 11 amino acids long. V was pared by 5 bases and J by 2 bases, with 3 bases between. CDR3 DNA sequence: TGTGCCACCAGCGGTCAAGAGACCCAGTACTTC. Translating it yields CATSGQETQYF. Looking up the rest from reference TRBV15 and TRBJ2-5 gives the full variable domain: DAMVIQNPRYQVTQFGKPVTLSCSQTLNHNVMYWYQQKSSQAPKLLFHYYDKDFNNEADTPDNFQSRRPNTSFCFLDIRSPGLGDTAMYLCATSGQETQYFGPGTRLLVL.

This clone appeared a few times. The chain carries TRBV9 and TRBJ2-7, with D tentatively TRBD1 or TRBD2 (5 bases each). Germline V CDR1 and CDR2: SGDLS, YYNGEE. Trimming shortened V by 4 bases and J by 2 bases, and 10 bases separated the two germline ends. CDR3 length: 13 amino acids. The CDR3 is CASSQWGTYEQYF. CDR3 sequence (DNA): TGTGCCAGCAGCCAATGGGGGACCTACGAGCAGTACTTC.

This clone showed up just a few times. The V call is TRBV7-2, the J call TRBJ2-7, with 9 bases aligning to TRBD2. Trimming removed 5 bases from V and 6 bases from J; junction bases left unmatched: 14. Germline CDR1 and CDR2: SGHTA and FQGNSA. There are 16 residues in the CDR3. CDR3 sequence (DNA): TGTGCCAGCAGCCCCCGCGCGGCGGGGGGGCCGAGCGAGCAGTACTTC. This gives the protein CASSPRAAGGPSEQYF.

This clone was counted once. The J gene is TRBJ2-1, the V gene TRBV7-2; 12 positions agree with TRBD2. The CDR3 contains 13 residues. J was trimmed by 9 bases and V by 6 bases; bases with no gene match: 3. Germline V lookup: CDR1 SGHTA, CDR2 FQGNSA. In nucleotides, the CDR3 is TGTGCCAGCAGGCTAGCGGGGGGGGTTGAGCAGTTCTTC. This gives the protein CASRLAGGVEQFF. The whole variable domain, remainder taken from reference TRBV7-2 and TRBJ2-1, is GAGVSQSPSNKVTEKGKDVELRCDPISGHTALYWYRQSLGQGLEFLIYFQGNSAPDKSGLPSDRFSAERTGGSVSTLTIQRTQQEDSAVYLCASRLAGGVEQFFGPGTRLTVL.

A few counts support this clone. The CDR3 is CASSEPSGLAGLVLQETQYF. CDR3 in DNA: TGTGCCAGCAGTGAACCCTCCGGTCTAGCGGGGCTCGTATTACAAGAGACCCAGTACTTC. This rearrangement joins TRBV6-1 to TRBJ2-5, with 9 bases identical to TRBD2. Looked up from germline, CDR1 is MNHNS and CDR2 is SASEGT. This CDR3 contains 20 residues. Unmatched junction bases numbered 18, after V lost 2 bases and J lost 2 bases.